The clone carrying this TCR beta chain has a count of ten or more. Its antigen remains unidentified. The junction had 3 bases not matched to a gene; V was cut back by 5 bases and J by 3 bases. The CDR3 has 12 residues. Germline-derived CDR1 and CDR2 are DFQATT and SNEGSKA (reference sequence). The source of the sample is a study of neurological immune-mediated disorders. Points from the study as a whole: CDR3 amino acid sequences of expanded clones were not shared across subjects, a result suggesting private repertoires in all groups.

The cDNA came from 5'RACE with 10-nucleotide random UMIs. In TCRdb, the 5' RACE reads were re-called with MiXCR into one record per CDR3 protein. The sample has tens of thousands of distinct CDR3 sequences; around 3.7% are singletons. Unsorted libraries were generated from 2 million PBMCs held at -80 degrees C. The TCR comes from a man aged 35 to 55 with multiple sclerosis. This chain connects TRBV20-1 to TRBJ1-1; 7 positions agree with TRBD1. The sequencing input was PBMCs. DNA for the CDR3: TGCAGTGCTCACGACAGGGACACTGAAGCTTTCTTT. Its translation is CSAHDRDTEAFF.